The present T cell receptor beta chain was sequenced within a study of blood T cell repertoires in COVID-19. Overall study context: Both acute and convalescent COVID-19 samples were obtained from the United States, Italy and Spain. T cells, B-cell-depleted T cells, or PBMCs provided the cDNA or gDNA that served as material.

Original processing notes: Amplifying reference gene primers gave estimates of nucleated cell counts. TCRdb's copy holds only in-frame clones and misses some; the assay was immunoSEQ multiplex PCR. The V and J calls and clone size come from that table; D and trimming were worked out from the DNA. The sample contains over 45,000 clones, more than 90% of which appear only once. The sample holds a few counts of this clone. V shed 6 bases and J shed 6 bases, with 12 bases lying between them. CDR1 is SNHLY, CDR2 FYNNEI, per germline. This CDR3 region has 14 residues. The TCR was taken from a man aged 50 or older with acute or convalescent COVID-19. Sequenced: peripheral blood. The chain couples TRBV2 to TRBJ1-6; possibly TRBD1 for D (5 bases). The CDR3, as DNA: TGTGCCAGCAGGGGCGCAGGGCTTAATTCACCCCTCCACTTT. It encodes CASRGAGLNSPLHF. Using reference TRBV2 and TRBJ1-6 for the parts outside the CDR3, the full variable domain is EPEVTQTPSHQVTQMGQEVILRCVPISNHLYFYWYRQILGQKVEFLVSFYNNEISEKSEIFDDQFSVERPDGSNFTLKIRSTKLEDSAMYFCASRGAGLNSPLHFGNGTRLTVT.